These T cell receptor beta chains were read from a single sample in a study of T cell responses to AZD1222 COVID-19 vaccine. Sequencing was performed with immunoSEQ multiplex PCR; in TCRdb, only in-frame clones are kept and a portion is missing. The table shows about 120,000 clones, with approximately 90% occurring only once. The sample was peripheral blood, taken on day 0 of AZD1222 vaccination. These receptors were taken from an adult in good health. Each CDR3 is given with its conserved first and last residue. The D gene is left open where the match is weak. Clone size, where shown, is once, few, many, or a class for clones that have expanded.

CDR3aa: CASSGSRTLDEQFF
CDR3nt: TGTGCCAGCAGCGGGAGTAGGACTTTGGATGAGCAGTTCTTC
d_gene: TRBD2
v_gene: TRBV18
j_gene: TRBJ2-1
abundance: NA

CDR3aa: CASGFGLAGVDGELFF
CDR3nt: TGTGCTAGTGGCTTTGGCCTAGCGGGAGTCGACGGGGAGCTGTTTTTT
d_gene: TRBD2
v_gene: TRBV12-5
j_gene: TRBJ2-2
abundance: NA

CDR3aa: CASSLEGTGGAEAFF
CDR3nt: TGTGCCAGCAGCTTAGAAGGGACAGGGGGCGCTGAAGCTTTCTTT
d_gene: TRBD1
v_gene: TRBV7-2
j_gene: TRBJ1-1
abundance: NA

CDR3aa: CASSLYSGRAGMETQYF
CDR3nt: TGTGCCAGCAGCTTATATAGCGGGAGGGCCGGGATGGAGACCCAGTACTTC
d_gene: TRBD2
v_gene: TRBV7-8
j_gene: TRBJ2-5
abundance: NA

CDR3aa: CASSLEENTEAFF
CDR3nt: TGTGCCAGCAGCTTAGAGGAGAACACTGAAGCTTTCTTT
d_gene: NA
v_gene: TRBV7-3
j_gene: TRBJ1-1
abundance: NA

CDR3aa: CASSEVAGQTGELFF
CDR3nt: TGTGCCAGCAGCGAGGTAGCGGGTCAGACCGGGGAGCTGTTTTTT
d_gene: TRBD2
v_gene: TRBV9
j_gene: TRBJ2-2
abundance: once

CDR3aa: CASSLEGTNYGYTF
CDR3nt: TGCGCCAGCAGCTTGGAAGGTACGAACTATGGCTACACCTTC
d_gene: NA
v_gene: TRBV5-1
j_gene: TRBJ1-2
abundance: NA

CDR3aa: CASRGSGTFGGNEQFF
CDR3nt: TGTGCCAGCAGGGGCTCCGGGACCTTCGGGGGCAATGAGCAGTTCTTC
d_gene: NA
v_gene: TRBV7-2
j_gene: TRBJ2-1
abundance: NA

CDR3aa: CASSVMGHGTDTQYF
CDR3nt: TGTGCCAGCAGTGTGATGGGACACGGGACAGATACGCAGTATTTT
d_gene: NA
v_gene: TRBV28
j_gene: TRBJ2-3
abundance: NA

CDR3aa: CASSPASGRLGEQYF
CDR3nt: TGTGCCAGCAGCCCCGCCTCTGGGCGTTTAGGCGAGCAGTACTTC
d_gene: NA
v_gene: TRBV7-9
j_gene: TRBJ2-7
abundance: once

CDR3aa: CASSVTDSSGNTIYF
CDR3nt: TGTGCCAGCAGCGTCACAGATTCCTCTGGAAACACCATATATTTT
d_gene: NA
v_gene: TRBV9
j_gene: TRBJ1-3
abundance: once

CDR3aa: CASSPRMGRDRVADTQYF
CDR3nt: TGTGCCAGCAGCCCCCGCATGGGCCGGGACAGGGTAGCAGATACGCAGTATTTT
d_gene: TRBD1
v_gene: TRBV9
j_gene: TRBJ2-3
abundance: NA

CDR3aa: CATSTPDREGYGYTF
CDR3nt: TGTGCCACCAGCACTCCCGACAGGGAGGGATATGGCTACACCTTC
d_gene: TRBD1
v_gene: TRBV15
j_gene: TRBJ1-2
abundance: NA

CDR3aa: CASRETHEQFF
CDR3nt: TGTGCCAGCAGGGAGACGCATGAGCAGTTCTTC
d_gene: NA
v_gene: TRBV28
j_gene: TRBJ2-1
abundance: NA

CDR3aa: CASSLSQGLAYYEQYF
CDR3nt: TGCGCCAGCAGCTTGTCCCAGGGACTAGCGTACTACGAGCAGTACTTC
d_gene: TRBD2
v_gene: TRBV5-1
j_gene: TRBJ2-7
abundance: once

CDR3aa: CASSRDRGSYEQYF
CDR3nt: TGTGCCAGCTCACGGGACAGGGGCTCCTACGAGCAGTACTTC
d_gene: TRBD1
v_gene: TRBV5-4
j_gene: TRBJ2-7
abundance: NA

CDR3aa: CASSQEGTGTNTEAFF
CDR3nt: TGTGCCAGCAGCCAAGAGGGGACAGGGACGAACACTGAAGCTTTCTTT
d_gene: TRBD1
v_gene: TRBV3-1/TRBV3-2
j_gene: TRBJ1-1
abundance: NA

CDR3aa: CASRAGSGGNTEAFF
CDR3nt: TGTGCCAGCAGAGCCGGGTCCGGGGGGAACACTGAAGCTTTCTTT
d_gene: NA
v_gene: TRBV28
j_gene: TRBJ1-1
abundance: few

CDR3aa: CASSRDRNQPQHF
CDR3nt: TGTGCCAGCAGTCGGGACCGCAATCAGCCCCAGCATTTT
d_gene: NA
v_gene: TRBV12-3/TRBV12-4
j_gene: TRBJ1-5
abundance: NA

CDR3aa: CATSDTTRPQETQYF
CDR3nt: TGTGCCACCAGTGATACGACTAGACCACAAGAGACCCAGTACTTC
d_gene: NA
v_gene: TRBV24-1
j_gene: TRBJ2-5
abundance: NA

CDR3aa: CASSRGYEQYF
CDR3nt: TGTGCCAGCAGTCGGGGCTACGAGCAGTACTTC
d_gene: NA
v_gene: TRBV12-3/TRBV12-4
j_gene: TRBJ2-7
abundance: NA

CDR3aa: CASSLDLAGSYNEQFF
CDR3nt: TGTGCCAGCAGCTTAGATCTAGCGGGCTCCTACAATGAGCAGTTCTTC
d_gene: TRBD2
v_gene: TRBV7-6
j_gene: TRBJ2-1
abundance: NA

CDR3aa: CASSPIQGANYGYTF
CDR3nt: TGTGCCAGCTCACCAATCCAGGGGGCGAACTATGGCTACACCTTC
d_gene: TRBD1
v_gene: TRBV18
j_gene: TRBJ1-2
abundance: NA

CDR3aa: CASRQDGYGYTF
CDR3nt: TGTGCCAGCAGACAGGACGGCTATGGCTACACCTTC
d_gene: NA
v_gene: TRBV6-5
j_gene: TRBJ1-2
abundance: NA

CDR3aa: CASSPDSSGLSYEQYF
CDR3nt: TGTGCCAGCAGCCCAGATTCGAGCGGCCTCTCCTACGAGCAGTACTTC
d_gene: NA
v_gene: TRBV9
j_gene: TRBJ2-7
abundance: NA

CDR3aa: CASSFGQGTDNEQFF
CDR3nt: TGTGCCAGCAGCTTCGGACAGGGGACGGACAATGAGCAGTTCTTC
d_gene: TRBD1
v_gene: TRBV5-4
j_gene: TRBJ2-1
abundance: NA

CDR3aa: CASSKDRGRMNTEAFF
CDR3nt: TGTGCCAGCAGCAAAGACAGGGGGCGAATGAACACTGAAGCTTTCTTT
d_gene: NA
v_gene: TRBV21-1
j_gene: TRBJ1-1
abundance: NA

CDR3aa: CASSNYRVQNTEAFF
CDR3nt: TGTGCCAGCAGCAACTACAGGGTCCAGAACACTGAAGCTTTCTTT
d_gene: NA
v_gene: TRBV7-9
j_gene: TRBJ1-1
abundance: NA

CDR3aa: CASSQSGANYEQYF
CDR3nt: TGTGCCAGCAGCCAGTCGGGAGCGAACTACGAGCAGTACTTC
d_gene: NA
v_gene: TRBV11-2
j_gene: TRBJ2-7
abundance: NA

CDR3aa: CASTPVGGANQPQHF
CDR3nt: TGTGCCAGCACCCCAGTTGGAGGGGCCAATCAGCCCCAGCATTTT
d_gene: NA
v_gene: TRBV6-5
j_gene: TRBJ1-5
abundance: NA

CDR3aa: CASSELINYGYTF
CDR3nt: TGTGCCAGCAGTGAACTGATTAACTATGGCTACACCTTC
d_gene: NA
v_gene: TRBV2
j_gene: TRBJ1-2
abundance: NA

CDR3aa: CASSYSDQSGTQYF
CDR3nt: TGTGCCAGCAGTTACTCGGATCAGTCAGGCACGCAGTATTTT
d_gene: NA
v_gene: TRBV6-6
j_gene: TRBJ2-3
abundance: NA

CDR3aa: CASSLAGYNSPLHF
CDR3nt: TGTGCCAGCAGCCTAGCGGGGTATAATTCACCCCTCCACTTT
d_gene: NA
v_gene: TRBV5-6
j_gene: TRBJ1-6
abundance: NA

CDR3aa: CSVVGNPVLNTEAFF
CDR3nt: TGCAGCGTTGTAGGAAACCCGGTCCTGAACACTGAAGCTTTCTTT
d_gene: NA
v_gene: TRBV29-1
j_gene: TRBJ1-1
abundance: NA

CDR3aa: CASSLGTGRGNTEAFF
CDR3nt: TGCGCCAGCTCACTTGGGACAGGGCGGGGGAACACTGAAGCTTTCTTT
d_gene: TRBD1
v_gene: TRBV5-1
j_gene: TRBJ1-1
abundance: NA

CDR3aa: CASSTGGSRAISSYNEQFF
CDR3nt: TGTGCCAGTAGTACTGGGGGGTCTCGCGCAATAAGCTCCTACAATGAGCAGTTCTTC
d_gene: NA
v_gene: TRBV19
j_gene: TRBJ2-1
abundance: NA

CDR3aa: CSAPAREKLFF
CDR3nt: TGCAGTGCCCCCGCACGGGAAAAACTGTTTTTT
d_gene: NA
v_gene: TRBV20-1
j_gene: TRBJ1-4
abundance: NA

CDR3aa: CASSATGGNTEAFF
CDR3nt: TGTGCCAGCTCAGCGACAGGAGGGAACACTGAAGCTTTCTTT
d_gene: NA
v_gene: TRBV18
j_gene: TRBJ1-1
abundance: NA

CDR3aa: CASSPDGGTGPGRGAYEQYF
CDR3nt: TGCGCCAGCAGCCCGGATGGCGGGACAGGGCCGGGGCGTGGGGCCTACGAGCAGTACTTC
d_gene: TRBD1
v_gene: TRBV5-1
j_gene: TRBJ2-7
abundance: NA

CDR3aa: CASTSGLAGYNEQFF
CDR3nt: TGTGCCAGCACCTCCGGACTAGCGGGCTACAATGAGCAGTTCTTC
d_gene: TRBD2
v_gene: TRBV13
j_gene: TRBJ2-1
abundance: few

CDR3aa: CASSALAGDTDTQYF
CDR3nt: TGTGCCAGCAGTGCTCTAGCGGGAGACACAGATACGCAGTATTTT
d_gene: TRBD2
v_gene: TRBV25-1
j_gene: TRBJ2-3
abundance: NA

CDR3aa: CAISGTGTSGSEQYF
CDR3nt: TGTGCCATCAGTGGTACCGGGACTAGCGGGAGTGAGCAGTACTTC
d_gene: TRBD2
v_gene: TRBV10-3
j_gene: TRBJ2-7
abundance: NA

CDR3aa: CASSLATPGRVSAGYTF
CDR3nt: TGTGCCAGCAGCTTAGCTACCCCGGGACGGGTCTCTGCCGGCTACACCTTC
d_gene: NA
v_gene: TRBV7-8
j_gene: TRBJ1-2
abundance: NA

CDR3aa: CASSDGTRGTGELFF
CDR3nt: TGCGCCAGCAGCGACGGGACCAGGGGCACCGGGGAGCTGTTTTTT
d_gene: NA
v_gene: TRBV5-1
j_gene: TRBJ2-2
abundance: NA

CDR3aa: CASSLGRLTTNGYEQYF
CDR3nt: TGCGCCAGCAGCTTGGGCAGGCTTACGACCAACGGCTACGAGCAGTACTTC
d_gene: NA
v_gene: TRBV5-1
j_gene: TRBJ2-7
abundance: NA

CDR3aa: CASSQGGELFF
CDR3nt: TGCGCCAGCAGCCAAGGCGGGGAGCTGTTTTTT
d_gene: NA
v_gene: TRBV4-1
j_gene: TRBJ2-2
abundance: NA